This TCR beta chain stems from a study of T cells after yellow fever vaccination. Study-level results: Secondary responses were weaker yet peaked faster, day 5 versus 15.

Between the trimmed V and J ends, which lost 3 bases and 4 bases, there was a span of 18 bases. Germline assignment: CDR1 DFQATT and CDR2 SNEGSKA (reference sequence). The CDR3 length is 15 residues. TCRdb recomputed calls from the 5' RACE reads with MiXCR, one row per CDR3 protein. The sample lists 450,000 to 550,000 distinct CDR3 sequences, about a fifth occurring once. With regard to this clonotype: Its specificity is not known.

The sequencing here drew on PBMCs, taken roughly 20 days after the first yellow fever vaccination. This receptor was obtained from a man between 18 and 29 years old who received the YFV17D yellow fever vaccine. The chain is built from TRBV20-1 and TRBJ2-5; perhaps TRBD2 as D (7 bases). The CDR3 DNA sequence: TGCAGTGCTAGGGTCGGCGGGGGCGCGTTAGAGACCCAGTACTTC. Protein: CSARVGGGALETQYF.